This T cell receptor (beta chain) derives from a study of T cells in pancreatic ductal adenocarcinoma. Looked up from germline, CDR1 is MDHEN and CDR2 is SYDVKM. The J segment lost 9 bases and the V segment lost 6 bases, leaving 14 bases of the junction unmatched. This CDR3 has 15 amino acids. The study, taken as a whole, reports: No significant tumor-blood clonality difference; means were about 0.11 and 0.078. This surgical cohort overrepresents the minority presenting with early-stage disease. Compared with tumor, blood showed more total productive templates and roughly 8-fold more clonotypes. Tumor-versus-blood clonality comparisons may be biased toward lower tumor diversity.

Generated by immunoSEQ multiplex PCR, the TCRdb table keeps only in-frame clones and is missing some. The table lists 85,000 to 120,000 clones, 90% to 95% of them singletons. Surgery without prior neoadjuvant therapy was the treatment of the selected pancreatic ductal adenocarcinoma patients. This clone was seen once. Its antigen is currently unknown. The sequencing input was PBMCs. The clonotype originates from a human donor with pancreatic ductal adenocarcinoma. The chain recombines TRBV28 with TRBJ2-1, with 7 nucleotides matching TRBD2. CDR3 amino acids: CASSAGQRERGEQFF. The CDR3 nucleotides read TGTGCCAGCAGCGCGGGCCAGCGGGAAAGGGGTGAGCAGTTCTTC.